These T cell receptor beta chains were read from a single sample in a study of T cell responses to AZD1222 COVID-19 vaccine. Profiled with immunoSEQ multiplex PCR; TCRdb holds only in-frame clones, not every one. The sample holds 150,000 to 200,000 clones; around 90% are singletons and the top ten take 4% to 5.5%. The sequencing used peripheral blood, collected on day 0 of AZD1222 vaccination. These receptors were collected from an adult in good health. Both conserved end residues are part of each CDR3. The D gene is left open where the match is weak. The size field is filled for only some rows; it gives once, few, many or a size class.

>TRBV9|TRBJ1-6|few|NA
CASSVGNSPLHF
TGTGCCAGCAGCGTAGGAAATTCACCCCTCCACTTT
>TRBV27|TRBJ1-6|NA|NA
CASSFGGSNSPLHF
TGTGCCAGCAGTTTCGGGGGCTCGAATTCACCCCTCCACTTT
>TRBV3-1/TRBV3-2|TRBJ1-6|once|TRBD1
CASSSTDRGPPLHF
TGTGCCAGCAGTTCTACGGACAGGGGTCCACCCCTCCACTTT
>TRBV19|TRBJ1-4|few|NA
CASSIRRVGEKLFF
TGTGCCAGTAGTATACGTAGGGTGGGGGAAAAACTGTTTTTT
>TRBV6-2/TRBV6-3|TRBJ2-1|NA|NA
CASSHDSYDEQFF
TGTGCCAGCAGCCATGACTCGTACGATGAGCAGTTCTTC
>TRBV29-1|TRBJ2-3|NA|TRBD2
CSSSGSADTQYF
TGCAGCTCTAGCGGGAGCGCAGATACGCAGTATTTT
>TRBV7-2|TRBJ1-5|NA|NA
CASSLVGGDTTQHF
TGTGCCAGCAGCTTAGTGGGGGGGGACACTACCCAGCATTTT
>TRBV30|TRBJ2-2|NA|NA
CARMGTGELFF
TGTGCCAGAATGGGTACCGGGGAGCTGTTTTTT
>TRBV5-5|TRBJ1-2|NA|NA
CASSLVRDTPKGYTF
TGTGCCAGCAGCTTGGTGAGGGACACCCCAAAAGGCTACACCTTC
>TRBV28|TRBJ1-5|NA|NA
CASRYALNQPQHF
TGTGCCAGCCGCTACGCGCTCAATCAGCCCCAGCATTTT
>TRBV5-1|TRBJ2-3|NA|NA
CASSVELGGSKTQYF
TGCGCCAGCAGCGTCGAGCTTGGGGGCTCCAAGACGCAGTATTTT
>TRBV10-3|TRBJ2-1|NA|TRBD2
CAITRVGSAGEVEQFF
TGTGCCATCACCCGTGTGGGATCAGCGGGAGAGGTTGAGCAGTTCTTC
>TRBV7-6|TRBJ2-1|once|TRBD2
CASSPLLAGANYNEQFF
TGTGCCAGCAGCCCTCTACTAGCGGGTGCGAACTACAATGAGCAGTTCTTC
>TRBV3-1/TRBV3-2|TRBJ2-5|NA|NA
CASSLQGTVQETQYF
TGTGCCAGCAGCCTTCAAGGGACTGTCCAAGAGACCCAGTACTTC
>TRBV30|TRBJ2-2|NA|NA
CAWGGRTRVTGELFF
TGTGCCTGGGGGGGGCGTACCCGAGTCACCGGGGAGCTGTTTTTT
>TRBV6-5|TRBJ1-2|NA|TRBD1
CASSGTGSFYGYTF
TGTGCCAGCAGCGGGACAGGATCTTTCTATGGCTACACCTTC
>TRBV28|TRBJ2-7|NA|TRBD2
CASRAGTSGRYEQYF
TGTGCCAGCAGGGCCGGGACTAGCGGGAGGTACGAGCAGTACTTC
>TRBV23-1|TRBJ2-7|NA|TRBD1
CASRGQGAREQYF
TGCGCCAGCAGGGGACAGGGGGCGAGGGAGCAGTACTTC
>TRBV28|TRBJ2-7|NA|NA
CASRLRAYEQYF
TGTGCCAGCAGACTGAGAGCGTACGAGCAGTACTTC
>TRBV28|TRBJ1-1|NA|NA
CASIVGGSGNTEAFF
TGTGCCAGCATAGTAGGAGGGTCCGGGAACACTGAAGCTTTCTTT
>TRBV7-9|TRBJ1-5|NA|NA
CASSLTTGQPQHF
TGTGCCAGCAGCTTGACGACAGGTCAGCCCCAGCATTTT
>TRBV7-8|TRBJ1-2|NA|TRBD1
CASSSRGRGHSGYTF
TGTGCCAGCAGCTCAAGAGGAAGGGGGCATTCTGGCTACACCTTC
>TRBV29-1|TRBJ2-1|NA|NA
CSVEGVRGNEQFF
TGCAGCGTTGAGGGAGTCAGAGGGAATGAGCAGTTCTTC
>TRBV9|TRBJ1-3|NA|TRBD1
CASAGGAVSGNTIYF
TGTGCCAGCGCAGGGGGTGCGGTCTCTGGAAACACCATATATTTT
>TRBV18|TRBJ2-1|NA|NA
CASSPQSPRGYNEQFF
TGTGCCAGCTCACCCCAATCCCCCAGGGGCTACAATGAGCAGTTCTTC
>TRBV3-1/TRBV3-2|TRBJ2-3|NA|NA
CASSQAQGRTSTQYF
TGTGCCAGCAGCCAAGCCCAGGGGCGTACGAGCACGCAGTATTTT
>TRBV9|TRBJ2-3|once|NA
CASSLRTTSTDTQYF
TGTGCCAGCAGTCTCAGGACTACAAGCACAGATACGCAGTATTTT
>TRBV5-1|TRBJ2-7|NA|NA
CASRVTYSPFGYEQYF
TGCGCCAGCAGAGTTACTTACAGCCCCTTTGGGTACGAGCAGTACTTC
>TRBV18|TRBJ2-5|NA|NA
CASSPVGEETQYF
TGTGCCAGCTCACCTGTGGGTGAAGAGACCCAGTACTTC
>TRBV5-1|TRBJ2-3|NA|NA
CASVPGAGIPDTQYF
TGCGCCAGCGTCCCGGGGGCAGGGATCCCAGATACGCAGTATTTT
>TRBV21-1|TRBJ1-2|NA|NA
CASSNRLTSGYTF
TGTGCCAGCAGCAATCGACTCACATCTGGCTACACCTTC
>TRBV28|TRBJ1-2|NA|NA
CASSSAWTYGYTF
TGTGCCAGCAGTTCAGCATGGACCTATGGCTACACCTTC
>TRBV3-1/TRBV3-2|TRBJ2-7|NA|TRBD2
CASRNSGRVIEQYF
TGTGCCAGCAGGAACAGCGGGAGGGTTATCGAGCAGTACTTC
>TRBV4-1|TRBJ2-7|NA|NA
CASSQDLTEGGYEQYF
TGCGCCAGCAGCCAAGATCTAACTGAGGGGGGCTACGAGCAGTACTTC
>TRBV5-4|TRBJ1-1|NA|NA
CASSLAPSNTEAFF
TGTGCCAGCAGCTTGGCTCCCAGCAACACTGAAGCTTTCTTT
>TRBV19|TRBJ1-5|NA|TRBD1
CASAGGSYQPQHF
TGTGCCAGCGCAGGGGGTAGCTATCAGCCCCAGCATTTT
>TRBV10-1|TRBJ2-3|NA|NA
CASSGTFTDTQYF
TGCGCCAGCAGCGGGACCTTCACAGATACGCAGTATTTT
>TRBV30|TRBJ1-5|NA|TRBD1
CAWRGQGAAIHYSNQPQHF
TGTGCCTGGAGGGGACAGGGGGCCGCCATCCATTATAGCAATCAGCCCCAGCATTTT
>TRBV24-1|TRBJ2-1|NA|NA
CATSDLKGVSYNEQFF
TGTGCCACCAGTGATTTGAAGGGAGTCTCCTACAATGAGCAGTTCTTC
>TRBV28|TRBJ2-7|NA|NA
CASSFTYEQYF
TGTGCCAGCAGTTTCACGTACGAGCAGTACTTC
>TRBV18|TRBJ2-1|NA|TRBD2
CASSPGTSLYNEQFF
TGTGCCAGCTCACCTGGGACTAGTCTCTACAATGAGCAGTTCTTC
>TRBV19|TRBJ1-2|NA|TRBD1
CASSTLGQGYGYTF
TGTGCCAGTAGTACCCTGGGACAGGGCTATGGCTACACCTTC
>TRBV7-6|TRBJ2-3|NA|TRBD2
CASSFSAGVATDTQYF
TGTGCCAGCAGCTTCTCAGCGGGAGTGGCCACAGATACGCAGTATTTT
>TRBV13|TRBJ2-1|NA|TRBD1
CASTLGTGVYNEQFF
TGTGCCAGCACCCTAGGGACAGGAGTTTACAATGAGCAGTTCTTC
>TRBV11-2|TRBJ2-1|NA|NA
CASSSGGSAIEQFF
TGTGCCAGCAGCTCAGGGGGGAGCGCGATTGAGCAGTTCTTC
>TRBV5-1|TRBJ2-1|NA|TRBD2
CASSLSLAGYNEQFF
TGCGCCAGCAGCTTATCGCTAGCGGGATACAATGAGCAGTTCTTC
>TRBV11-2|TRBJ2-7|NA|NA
CASSLTRQRTWSYEQYF
TGTGCCAGCAGCTTAACACGACAAAGGACATGGTCCTACGAGCAGTACTTC
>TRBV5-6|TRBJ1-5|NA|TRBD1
CASSLGTGGSSNQPQHF
TGTGCCAGCAGCTTGGGGACAGGGGGATCAAGCAATCAGCCCCAGCATTTT
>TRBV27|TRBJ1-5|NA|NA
CASSGRTESNQPQHF
TGTGCCAGCAGTGGGCGGACTGAGAGCAATCAGCCCCAGCATTTT
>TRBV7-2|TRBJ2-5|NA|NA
CASSGPTGTQYF
TGTGCCAGCAGTGGCCCGACGGGGACCCAGTACTTC
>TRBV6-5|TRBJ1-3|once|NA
CASSYGGDSGNTIYF
TGTGCCAGCAGTTATGGGGGTGACTCTGGAAACACCATATATTTT
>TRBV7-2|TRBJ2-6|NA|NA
CASSPDGASGANVLTF
TGTGCCAGCAGCCCGGACGGGGCCTCTGGGGCCAACGTCCTGACTTTC
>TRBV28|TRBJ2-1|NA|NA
CASSRIGGSVHNEQFF
TGTGCCAGCAGCCGCATCGGGGGAAGCGTCCACAATGAGCAGTTCTTC
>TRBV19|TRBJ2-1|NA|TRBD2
CASSITGGSYNEQFF
TGTGCCAGTAGTATAACGGGAGGGTCCTACAATGAGCAGTTCTTC